This T cell receptor beta chain was captured in a study of blood T cell repertoires in COVID-19. Whole-study context: COVID-19 samples collected from the United States, Italy and Spain covered acute and convalescent phases. PBMCs, B-cell-depleted T cells, or T cells provided the cDNA or gDNA that made up the material.

In the original processing: Counts of nucleated cells, estimated from reference gene primer amplification, were obtained. Generated by immunoSEQ multiplex PCR, the TCRdb table keeps only in-frame clones and is missing some. V, J and clone size were drawn from that table, and D and trimming were deduced from the DNA. The table shows 250,000 to 300,000 clones, with roughly 83% occurring only once. The CDR3 has 13 residues. V lost 6 bases and J 3 bases, leaving 11 bases between the germline ends. CDR1 is MNHEY and CDR2 is SMNVEV in the germline V gene (reference sequence). The rearrangement links TRBV27 to TRBJ1-1, with D possibly TRBD1 on 6 matching bases. This sequence originates from a man aged 55-75 years who had recovered from COVID-19. The sequenced material came from peripheral blood. CDR3 coding DNA: TGTGCCAGCAGACAGGGATCATACACTGAAGCTTTCTTT. Residues: CASRQGSYTEAFF.